This is a list of T cell receptor beta chains from one sample in a study of cytomegalovirus exposure and HLA in healthy donors. Only in-frame clones appear in the TCRdb table, and some are missing; sequencing was by immunoSEQ multiplex PCR. The table shows about 120,000 clones, with over 65% occurring only once. Sequencing was carried out using PBMCs. Receptors were obtained from a woman in her thirties or forties in good health and CMV-seropositive. Both conserved end residues are part of each CDR3. Each record gives: D gene, clone size, J gene, V gene, CDR3 protein, CDR3 DNA. D genes are given only for firm matches. Clone size appears in some rows only: once, few, many, or a class for an expanded clone.

>TRBD1|-|TRBJ1-6|TRBV30
CACTRDRGNSPLHF
TGTGCCTGCACCAGGGACAGGGGTAATTCACCCCTCCACTTT
>TRBD1|once|TRBJ1-2|TRBV19
CASMERGQDYGYTF
TGTGCCAGTATGGAAAGGGGGCAGGACTATGGCTACACCTTC
>-|few|TRBJ1-6|TRBV15
CATSSVLGRPLDSPLHF
TGTGCCACCAGCAGTGTTTTGGGGAGGCCGTTGGATTCACCCCTCCACTTT
>-|-|TRBJ2-7|TRBV29-1
CSVGGTYEQYF
TGCAGCGTTGGAGGAACGTACGAGCAGTACTTC
>TRBD1|-|TRBJ2-4|TRBV7-9
CASSPPRRTGGVGRNIQYF
TGTGCCAGCAGCCCGCCTCGGCGGACAGGGGGAGTGGGGCGAAACATTCAGTACTTT
>-|once|TRBJ2-5|TRBV6-1
CASSELRKVKETQYF
TGTGCCAGCAGTGAACTCAGAAAAGTAAAAGAGACCCAGTACTTC
>TRBD2|-|TRBJ2-7|TRBV7-9
CASREASSSYEQYF
TGTGCCAGTCGGGAGGCCTCATCCTCCTACGAGCAGTACTTC
>-|-|TRBJ1-1|TRBV9
CASSVGPGNTEAFF
TGTGCCAGCAGCGTAGGCCCGGGGAACACTGAAGCTTTCTTT
>-|-|TRBJ1-4|TRBV5-1
CASSLARGEDEKLFF
TGCGCCAGCAGCTTGGCCAGGGGAGAGGATGAAAAACTGTTTTTT
>-|-|TRBJ1-1|TRBV5-8
CASSWQGGNTEAFF
TGTGCCAGCAGCTGGCAGGGCGGGAACACTGAAGCTTTCTTT
>-|-|TRBJ2-7|TRBV5-1
CASSLPGYEQYF
TGCGCCAGCAGCTTGCCGGGGTACGAGCAGTACTTC
>-|-|TRBJ2-5|TRBV19
CASSIDSTRKTQYF
TGTGCCAGTAGTATAGACTCGACTAGAAAGACCCAGTACTTC
>TRBD2|few|TRBJ2-2|TRBV7-9
CASRELAGDTGELFF
TGTGCCAGCAGGGAACTAGCGGGTGACACCGGGGAGCTGTTTTTT